In this sample, the clone carrying this T cell receptor (beta chain) turned up a few times. The CDR3 runs to 15 residues. V was pared by 4 bases and J by 8 bases, with 18 bases between. CDR1 and CDR2 (germline): LGHNA, YSLEER. TCRdb called the reads again in MiXCR, with one record for every CDR3 protein. In the table there are about 400,000 distinct CDR3 sequences, around a sixth of which are singletons. This sample was included in a study of T cell repertoires in cytomegalovirus infection. Sequencing was performed on PBMCs. The receptor's source is a human donor in good health (CMV status not recorded). Some clones in this sample may be carry-over from other donors' samples. V gene TRBV4-3 combines with J gene TRBJ2-1; perhaps TRBD1 as D (6 bases). In DNA form, the CDR3 reads TGCGCCAGCAGCCTACAGGCCCAGGGGACCCATGAGCAGTTCTTC. It yields the protein CASSLQAQGTHEQFF.